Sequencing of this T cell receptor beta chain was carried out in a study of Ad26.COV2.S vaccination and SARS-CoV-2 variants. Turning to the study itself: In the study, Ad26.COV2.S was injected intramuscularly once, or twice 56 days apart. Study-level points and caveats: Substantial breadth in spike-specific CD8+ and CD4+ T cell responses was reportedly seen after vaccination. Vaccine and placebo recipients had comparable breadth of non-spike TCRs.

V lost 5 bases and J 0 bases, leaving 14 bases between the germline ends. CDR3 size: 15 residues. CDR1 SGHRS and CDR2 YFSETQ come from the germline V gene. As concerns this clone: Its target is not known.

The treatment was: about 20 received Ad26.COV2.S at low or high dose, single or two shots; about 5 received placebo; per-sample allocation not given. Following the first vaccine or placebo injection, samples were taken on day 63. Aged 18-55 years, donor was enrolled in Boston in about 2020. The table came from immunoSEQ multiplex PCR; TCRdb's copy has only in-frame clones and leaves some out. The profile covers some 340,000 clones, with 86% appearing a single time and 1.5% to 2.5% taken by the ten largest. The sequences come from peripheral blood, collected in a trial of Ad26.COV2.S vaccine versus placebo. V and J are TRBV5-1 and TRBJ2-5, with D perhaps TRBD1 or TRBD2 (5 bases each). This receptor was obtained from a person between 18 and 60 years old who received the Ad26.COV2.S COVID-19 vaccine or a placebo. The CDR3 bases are TGCGCCAGCAGTCCGTTCGGGACGGACCAAGAGACCCAGTACTTC. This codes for CASSPFGTDQETQYF.